This passage covers 14 T cell receptor beta chains from one sample sequenced in a study of blood T cell repertoires in COVID-19. TCRdb's table, derived via immunoSEQ multiplex PCR, lists solely in-frame clones and lacks some. The table shows about 200,000 clones, with about 90% occurring only once. Input material: peripheral blood. The receptors here all came from a man aged 35 to 55 with active or convalescent COVID-19.

This chain uses TRBV9 with TRBJ1-6, with 12 bases fitting TRBD1. Trimming took 3 bases from V and 7 from J; bases not matched to a gene: 8. This CDR3 has 17 residues. The V gene's germline CDR1 is SGDLS and CDR2 YYNGEE. CDR3 sequence: CASSAGTGGRRNSPLHF. The CDR3 nucleotides read TGTGCCAGCAGCGCCGGGACAGGGGGCAGGCGAAATTCACCCCTCCACTTT.

V gene TRBV27 combines with J gene TRBJ1-5; D is uncertain. This CDR3 has 16 residues. V gave up 1 base and J gave up 3 bases, with 13 bases separating them. In germline, CDR1 is MNHEY, CDR2 SMNVEV (reference sequence). The CDR3 DNA follows: TGTGCCAGCAGTTTATACTCCGGGGTCCTCAATCAGCCCCAGCATTTT. It specifies CASSLYSGVLNQPQHF.

This chain uses TRBV19 with TRBJ1-2; weak D call: TRBD1 (6 bases). Germline CDR1 and CDR2: LNHDA and SQIVND (reference sequence). This CDR3 comprises 14 residues. Trimming removed 6 bases from V and 5 bases from J, with 16 bases in between. CDR3 DNA sequence: TGTGCCAGTAGCCTACAGGGTGGCCCTTATGGCTACACCTTC. Its translation is CASSLQGGPYGYTF.

This chain connects TRBV19 to TRBJ1-1; TRBD1 matches 8 bases. The CDR3 extends over 15 amino acids. V gave up 1 base and J gave up 5 bases; unmatched junction bases: 6. The V gene's germline CDR1 is LNHDA and CDR2 SQIVND (reference sequence). As DNA, the CDR3 is TGTGCCAGTAGTATAGTAGCAGGGGGCGGGACTGAAGCTTTCTTT. Residues: CASSIVAGGGTEAFF. Combining the CDR3 with reference TRBV19 and TRBJ1-1 gives the whole variable domain DGGITQSPKYLFRKEGQNVTLSCEQNLNHDAMYWYRQDPGQGLRLIYYSQIVNDFQKGDIAEGYSVSREKKESFPLTVTSAQKNPTAFYLCASSIVAGGGTEAFFGQGTRLTVV.

This chain links TRBV28 with TRBJ2-7; perhaps TRBD2 as D (6 bases). The CDR3 spans 15 residues. V lost 2 bases to trimming and J lost 5 bases, with 16 bases between them. CDR1 and CDR2 from the germline V gene are MDHEN and SYDVKM. The CDR3 sequence is CASSLSSGPPHEQYF. The DNA of the CDR3 is TGTGCCAGCAGTTTAAGTAGCGGTCCCCCCCACGAGCAGTACTTC.

The chain uses TRBV7-6 and TRBJ2-7; 13 positions agree with TRBD2. The CDR3 extends over 15 amino acids. CDR1 SGHVS and CDR2 FNYEAQ come from the germline V gene. V dropped 5 bases and J dropped 4; count of bases not matched to a gene: 5. This chain's CDR3 is CASSPRTSGSYEQYF. As DNA, the CDR3 is TGTGCCAGCAGCCCCCGGACTAGCGGGAGTTACGAGCAGTACTTC.

J is TRBJ2-7 and V is TRBV9, with 8 bases aligning to TRBD1. After removal of 4 bases from V and 2 bases from J, the junction contained 5 bases not matched to a gene. The CDR3 is made up of 14 amino acids. CDR1 and CDR2 from the germline V gene are SGDLS and YYNGEE. Written as DNA, the CDR3 is TGTGCCAGCAGCTCGGGACAGGCAACCTACGAGCAGTACTTC. Encoded protein: CASSSGQATYEQYF.

This CDR3 reads CASSVTGGFQTYEQYF. CDR3 coding DNA: TGCGCCAGCAGTGTAACAGGGGGCTTCCAGACCTACGAGCAGTACTTC. This chain links TRBV5-1 with TRBJ2-7; 9 nucleotides line up with TRBD1. Germline V gene data show CDR1 as SGHRS and CDR2 as YFSETQ. The length of the CDR3 is 16 residues. The junction had 11 bases not matched to a gene; V was cut back by 5 bases and J by 2 bases.

The chain recombines TRBV30 with TRBJ1-1; TRBD1 matches at 7 bases. The CDR3 is made up of 14 amino acids. Germline values: CDR1 GTSNPN, CDR2 SVGIG (reference sequence). V was pared by 0 bases and J by 8 bases, with 9 bases of the junction left unmatched. CDR3 sequence reads: CAWSVLVGGGEAFF. Written as DNA, the CDR3 is TGTGCCTGGAGTGTATTAGTAGGAGGGGGCGAAGCTTTCTTT.

The V gene is TRBV28, the J gene TRBJ1-2; 8 bases are shared with TRBD1. Germline lookup yields CDR1 MDHEN and CDR2 SYDVKM. V lost 8 bases and J lost 5; bases outside the gene matches: 16. The CDR3 is 16 residues long. In DNA, the CDR3 is TGTGCCAGCCTGACCCCCGGACAGGGCGACTTATATGGCTACACCTTC. Translated: CASLTPGQGDLYGYTF.

The chain is built from TRBV19 and TRBJ1-5, with D possibly TRBD1 on 5 matching bases. V gave up 1 base and J gave up 2 bases, with 12 bases separating them. Germline CDR1 is LNHDA and CDR2 is SQIVND (reference sequence). The CDR3 sequence is 16 residues long. The CDR3 sequence: CASSIGGAGGNQPQHF. As DNA, the CDR3 is TGTGCCAGTAGTATAGGGGGCGCCGGTGGCAATCAGCCCCAGCATTTT.

V gene TRBV28 combines with J gene TRBJ1-2, with 8 bases fitting TRBD1. The trim removed 6 bases at V and 8 bases at J, leaving 20 bases unmatched. This CDR3 has 17 residues. Germline V lookup: CDR1 MDHEN, CDR2 SYDVKM. The CDR3 DNA reads as TGTGCCAGCAGCCAGGTATCGACAGGGGCGAAAGGATGGGGCTACACCTTC. As protein: CASSQVSTGAKGWGYTF.

The chain carries TRBV27 and TRBJ2-7; possible D gene TRBD2, 6 bases. Germline V lookup: CDR1 MNHEY, CDR2 SMNVEV (reference sequence). V lost 5 bases to trimming and J lost 7 bases, with 21 bases between them. The CDR3 spans 15 residues. The DNA of the CDR3 is TGTGCCAGCAGTCTTATGGGGGGTGAGCGTGGAGAGCAGTACTTC. Residues: CASSLMGGERGEQYF.

This clone was seen only once. V usage is TRBV5-1 and J usage is TRBJ1-4; perhaps TRBD1 as D (6 bases). The length of the CDR3 is 14 residues. Trimming took 0 bases from V and 4 from J, leaving 7 bases between them. CDR1 and CDR2 from the germline V gene are SGHRS and YFSETQ. The chain's CDR3 is CASSLDRVNEKLFF. The CDR3, as DNA: TGCGCCAGCAGCTTGGACAGGGTTAATGAAAAACTGTTTTTT. Filled out from reference TRBV5-1 and TRBJ1-4, the complete variable domain reads KAGVTQTPRYLIKTRGQQVTLSCSPISGHRSVSWYQQTPGQGLQFLFEYFSETQRNKGNFPGRFSGRQFSNSRSEMNVSTLELGDSALYLCASSLDRVNEKLFFGSGTQLSVL.